The 5 T cell receptor beta chains listed next were all sequenced from one sample in a study of response to subunit inactivated influenza vaccine. TCRdb reanalysed the RT-PCR reads using MiXCR and keeps one entry per CDR3 protein. The sample lists about 480,000 distinct CDR3 sequences, about 25% occurring once. The material sequenced was CD4+ T cells sorted from PBMCs, taken more than 4 days after vaccination. The receptors were sampled from a man over 45 who received an inactivated influenza vaccine.

V usage is TRBV10-3 and J usage is TRBJ2-7; D unclear. V was clipped by 6 bases and J by 4 bases, with 16 bases between them. This CDR3 has 14 amino acids. The germline V gene encodes CDR1 ENHRY and CDR2 SYGVKD. The CDR3 DNA reads TGTGCCATCAGCCCTGAGCCGGCCCCTTACGAGCAGTACTTC. It translates to CAISPEPAPYEQYF.

The chain recombines TRBV5-4 with TRBJ2-1, with TRBD2 matching 7 bases. V was pared by 0 bases and J by 0 bases, with 6 bases of the junction left unmatched. Germline CDR1 reads SGHNT; CDR2 reads YYREEE (reference sequence). The length of the CDR3 is 17 residues. Here the CDR3 DNA reads TGTGCCAGCAGCTTGGGAGCGGGATTTAGCTCCTACAATGAGCAGTTCTTC. Residues: CASSLGAGFSSYNEQFF.

The V call is TRBV20-1, the J call TRBJ2-5; D may match TRBD1 or TRBD2 (5 bases each). Looked up from germline, CDR1 is DFQATT and CDR2 is SNEGSKA (reference sequence). The CDR3 has 15 amino acids. Trimming took 6 bases from V and 5 from J, leaving 22 bases between them. The CDR3 region has the DNA TGCAGTGCACCCCATATCCCGGGGCGAGGGGAGACCCAGTACTTC. It codes for CSAPHIPGRGETQYF.

This clonotype was seen a few times. The CDR3 DNA follows: TGTGCCAGCAGCCCGAACGAGGATACGCAGTATTTT. Amino acids: CASSPNEDTQYF. V usage is TRBV5-6 and J usage is TRBJ2-3, with no clear D. Germline values: CDR1 SGHDT, CDR2 YYEEEE. The CDR3 has 12 residues. Trimming took 4 bases from V and 6 from J, leaving 9 bases between them.

CDR3 residues: CASSQDSTETSGGRSSYNEQFF. CDR3 nucleotides: TGTGCCAGCAGCCAAGATTCCACGGAGACTAGCGGGGGCCGGAGCTCCTACAATGAGCAGTTCTTC. The rearrangement joins TRBV3-1 to TRBJ2-1; TRBD2 agrees at 12 bases. This CDR3 spans 22 amino acids. Losses at the gene ends were 0 bases for V and 0 bases for J; bases not matched to a gene: 15. Germline CDR1 and CDR2: LGHDT and YNNKEL (reference sequence).